Presented here are 9 T cell receptor beta chains from one specimen sequenced in a study of CD8 T cells in Susac syndrome. The RNA input was roughly 0.45 to 1 ug, and it was reverse transcribed with random hexamers. MiXCR, run by TCRdb on the immunoSEQ multiplex PCR reads, gives a single entry per CDR3 protein. The sample lists 70,000 to 95,000 distinct CDR3 sequences, nearly 95% seen once, with roughly 0.97% in the top ten. Sample: CD8+ T cells from PBMCs. The receptors here all came from a human donor with Susac syndrome.

This clonotype was detected once. The chain recombines TRBV12-3 or TRBV12-4 with TRBJ2-1, with D possibly TRBD1 on 6 matching bases. Trimming left V 11 bases short and J 1 base short, with 9 bases between. The CDR3 runs 12 residues. DNA for the CDR3: TGTGCCGAGGGGGATTCCTACAATGAGCAGTTCTTC. It specifies CAEGDSYNEQFF.

The rearrangement joins TRBV3-1 to TRBJ2-1; 7 bases fit TRBD2. V gave up 0 bases and J gave up 1 base; unmatched junction bases: 6. CDR1 is LGHDT, CDR2 YNNKEL, per germline (reference sequence). The CDR3 extends over 17 amino acids. CDR3 residues: CASSQDRLAASYNEQFF. CDR3 in DNA: TGTGCCAGCAGCCAAGATCGGCTAGCGGCATCCTACAATGAGCAGTTCTTC.

The CDR3 here is CASSLAGGALPDTQYF. CDR3 nucleotides: TGTGCCAGCAGCTTAGCGGGTGGGGCCCTCCCAGATACGCAGTATTTT. V usage is TRBV7-2 and J usage is TRBJ2-3, with D possibly matching TRBD1 (5 bases). The germline gives CDR1 SGHTA, CDR2 FQGNSA. The CDR3 has 16 amino acids. V was pared by 0 bases and J by 4 bases, with 14 bases between.

The gene calls are TRBV7-9 and TRBJ1-2; TRBD1 matches at 7 bases. Germline V gene sequence: CDR1 SEHNR, CDR2 FQNEAQ (reference sequence). This CDR3 has 17 amino acids. J was trimmed by 7 bases and V by 5 bases; bases with no gene match: 19. In DNA form, the CDR3 reads TGTGCCAGCAGCCCAGGGGACAGCGGATTCTTTGTTTTTGGCTACACCTTC. It is translated as CASSPGDSGFFVFGYTF.

The chain carries TRBV4-1 and TRBJ1-5; no reliable D call. Looked up from germline, CDR1 is MGHRA and CDR2 is YSYEKL. The CDR3 spans 18 residues. V was trimmed by 7 bases and J by 0 bases, leaving 22 bases between them. Written as DNA, the CDR3 is TGCGCCAGCACCGTAGACCCTCCGGAGATATATAGCAATCAGCCCCAGCATTTT. As protein: CASTVDPPEIYSNQPQHF.

The chain joins TRBV30 to TRBJ2-1; no firm D call. Trimming pared 3 bases from V and 7 bases from J, leaving 16 bases between. This CDR3 is 14 amino acids long. Germline V CDR1 and CDR2: GTSNPN, SVGIG (reference sequence). The CDR3 region is CAWSDLKRWNEQFF. CDR3 DNA: TGTGCCTGGAGCGATCTAAAAAGGTGGAATGAGCAGTTCTTC.

The chain uses TRBV27 and TRBJ2-5, with TRBD2 matching over 16 bases. The CDR3 loop spans 17 amino acids. Germline V gene lookup returns CDR1 MNHEY and CDR2 SMNVEV (reference sequence). J gave up 1 base and V 5 bases, and 4 bases lay outside the gene matches. The CDR3 protein is CASSPGTSGRAQETQYF. The CDR3 DNA is TGTGCCAGCAGTCCAGGGACTAGCGGGAGGGCCCAAGAGACCCAGTACTTC.

This chain uses TRBV7-9 with TRBJ2-5; D is possibly TRBD2 (6 bases). Germline CDR1 reads SEHNR; CDR2 reads FQNEAQ (reference sequence). Trimming pared 6 bases from V and 3 bases from J, leaving 11 bases between. This CDR3 has 13 amino acids. This CDR3 reads CASSRGTEETQYF. DNA for the CDR3: TGTGCCAGCAGTCGCGGGACCGAAGAGACCCAGTACTTC.

The chain recombines TRBV5-5 with TRBJ1-5; D is possibly TRBD1 (5 bases). The CDR3 consists of 15 residues. Germline-derived CDR1 and CDR2 are SGHKS and YYEKEE (reference sequence). V shed 3 bases and J shed 3 bases, with 13 bases lying between them. The CDR3 DNA follows: TGTGCCAGCAGCTCCGGGACGGCGAACAATCAGCCCCAGCATTTT. This gives the protein CASSSGTANNQPQHF.